The T cell receptor (beta chain) under discussion was sequenced for a study of identical twins. About this clonotype itself: What it recognizes is unknown.

The germline V gene encodes CDR1 SGHAT and CDR2 FQDESV (reference sequence). V lost 5 bases to trimming and J lost 0 bases, with 14 bases between them. The CDR3 extends over 15 amino acids. Template switching introduced a universal primer site, and the cDNA bore unique molecular identifiers. Each CDR3 protein gets one entry after TCRdb re-called the 5' RACE reads with MiXCR. The table has about 240,000 distinct CDR3 sequences, about an eighth seen once; the top ten hold 3.5% to 5%. Study results and limitations: Rather than following the same donors, the conclusions depended on cross-sectional statistical analysis. In zero-insertion analyses, partial confounding could arise from invariant MAIT and iNKT cells.

These same records also appear under a second study, on yellow fever vaccine responses in identical twins. As reported in that work: Convergence reportedly seemed to mark part of the twins' vaccine T cell response, with personalization marking the rest.

This receptor was identified in a young woman in good health. The sequenced sample consisted of memory (CD45RO+) T cells sorted from blood. The V gene is TRBV11-1, the J gene TRBJ2-7; D is ambiguous. The CDR3 is CASSPRTGASYEQYF. The CDR3 coding sequence is TGTGCCAGCAGCCCCCGGACGGGTGCCTCCTACGAGCAGTACTTC.